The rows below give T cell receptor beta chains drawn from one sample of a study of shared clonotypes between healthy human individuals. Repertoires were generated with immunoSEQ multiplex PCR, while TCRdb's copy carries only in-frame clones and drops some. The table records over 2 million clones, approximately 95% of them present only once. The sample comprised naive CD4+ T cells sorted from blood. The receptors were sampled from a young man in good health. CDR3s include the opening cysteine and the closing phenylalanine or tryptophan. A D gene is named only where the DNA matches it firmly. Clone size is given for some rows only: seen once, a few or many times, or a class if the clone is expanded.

TGCGCCAGCAGCTCCTCAGGGACTACAGATACGCAGTATTTT	CASSSSGTTDTQYF	NA	NA	TRBV5-1	TRBJ2-3
TGTGCCAGCAGCCCAACAGGGGGTATCTATGGCTACACCTTC	CASSPTGGIYGYTF	once	TRBD1	TRBV7-9	TRBJ1-2
TGCGCCAGCAGCTTGGCCATGGGTAAAGATTCACCCCTCCACTTT	CASSLAMGKDSPLHF	NA	NA	TRBV5-1	TRBJ1-6
TGTGCCTCCACAGGGGCGCGAAATTCACCCCTCCACTTT	CASTGARNSPLHF	NA	TRBD1	TRBV30	TRBJ1-6
TGTGCCAGCAGTGCCCCGGGACAGGGGAAGCAGTACTTC	CASSAPGQGKQYF	NA	TRBD1	TRBV6-1	TRBJ2-7
TGTGCCGCCGGACAGAAATATGGCTACACCTTC	CAAGQKYGYTF	NA	NA	TRBV30	TRBJ1-2
TGTGCCATCAGTGAGTCGGGGGAGGCCCTGCAGGGCGAGCAGTACTTC	CAISESGEALQGEQYF	NA	NA	TRBV10-3	TRBJ2-7
TGCGCCAGCAGCTTGTTTCGGGACGGCAATTCACCCCTCCACTTT	CASSLFRDGNSPLHF	NA	NA	TRBV5-1	TRBJ1-6
TGTGCCACCAGCAGAGATCCGGGCGCTGAAGCTTTCTTT	CATSRDPGAEAFF	NA	NA	TRBV15	TRBJ1-1
TGTGCCAGCAGCTTAGGCGGGCTGGACGGATCGTATGGCTACACCTTC	CASSLGGLDGSYGYTF	NA	NA	TRBV7-9	TRBJ1-2
TGTGCCAGCTTGGGTTCACGCAGGAATCTTTCACCCCTCCACTTT	CASLGSRRNLSPLHF	NA	NA	TRBV28	TRBJ1-6
TGTGCCACCTCCCGTCCGGGATCTAACACCGGGGAGCTGTTTTTT	CATSRPGSNTGELFF	NA	NA	TRBV6-5	TRBJ2-2
TGTGCCAGCAGTGAGGTAGCGGGATTGGGAAAGACCCAGTACTTC	CASSEVAGLGKTQYF	NA	TRBD2	TRBV2	TRBJ2-5
TGTGCCAGCAGTGAGGTCGGGTCACCGAGGGGGGCCCTCCACTTT	CASSEVGSPRGALHF	NA	NA	TRBV28	TRBJ1-6
TGCAGCGTCGCACCGGTGAGCTCCTACAATGAGCAGTTCTTC	CSVAPVSSYNEQFF	NA	NA	TRBV29-1	TRBJ2-1
TGTGCCAGTAGTACCCTCAGCACCGGGGAGCTGTTTTTT	CASSTLSTGELFF	NA	NA	TRBV19	TRBJ2-2